This T cell receptor beta chain was identified during a study of blood T cell repertoires in COVID-19. On the study more broadly: Specimens from acute and convalescent COVID-19 originated in the United States, Italy and Spain. T cells, B-cell-depleted T cells, or PBMCs supplied cDNA or gDNA.

Trimming took off 1 base at V and 3 bases at J, with 10 bases between the two ends. This CDR3 spans 14 amino acids. Germline V gene data show CDR1 as SGHDT and CDR2 as YYEEEE. Original handling: By means of reference gene primer amplification, nucleated cell counts were estimated. Sequenced by immunoSEQ multiplex PCR; TCRdb stores in-frame clones only, minus some. The D gene and trimming were derived from the DNA, and the V and J assignments and clone size from that table. The sample lists fewer than 110,000 clones, roughly 87% seen once, with 6.2% in the top ten. This clonotype was sampled from a human donor in a cohort sampled during active COVID-19. The rearrangement links TRBV5-6 to TRBJ1-2; maybe TRBD1 (5 bases). Material for sequencing was peripheral blood. The CDR3 region is CASSLPVQDYGYTF. CDR3 sequence (DNA): TGTGCCAGCAGCTTGCCGGTACAGGACTATGGCTACACCTTC. Complete variable domain (other parts from reference TRBV5-6 and TRBJ1-2): DAGVTQSPTHLIKTRGQQVTLRCSPKSGHDTVSWYQQALGQGPQFIFQYYEEEERQRGNFPDRFSGHQFPNYSSELNVNALLLGDSALYLCASSLPVQDYGYTFGSGTRLTVV.